What follows is one T cell receptor (beta chain) and its context. The data were obtained in a study of blood T cell repertoires in COVID-19. The CDR3 is made up of 13 amino acids. Germline CDR1 and CDR2: MNHEY and SMNVEV (reference sequence). Trimming pared 6 bases from V and 4 bases from J, leaving 12 bases between. The repertoire was sequenced with immunoSEQ multiplex PCR; TCRdb's copy has only in-frame clones and lacks some. The repertoire holds around 49,000 clones, 80% to 85% seen once, with around 20% in the top ten. The chain recombines TRBV27 with TRBJ1-1; maybe TRBD1 (6 bases). What was sequenced was peripheral blood. The clonotype comes from a woman aged 80 or over with COVID-19, enrolled during active disease. The CDR3: CASRIQGFTEAFF. CDR3 coding DNA: TGTGCCAGCAGAATACAGGGTTTCACTGAAGCTTTCTTT.